The clone carrying this TCR beta chain ranks as medium-sized (0.01 to 0.1%) in terms of frequency. Its antigen is currently unknown. This sample was taken from a study of CXCR3-negative and CXCR3-positive naive CD8 T cells. Study details: Overall TRB read output was 120 million to 150 million, and each library contained about 1.5 +/- 0.3 million reads. Findings and caveats of the study: Comparably high diversity marked both naive subsets, whereas memory CD8+ cells had much lower diversity. Relative to CXCR3-negative naive cells, CXCR3-positive naive cells had more hydrophobic TRB CDR3s.

The CDR3 covers 18 residues. Germline loops: CDR1 SQVTM, CDR2 ANQGSEA. Per CD8+ T cell subset, triplicate sorts of 300,000 cells each were done. The study made its TRB cDNA libraries by 5' RACE, adding UMI labels. TCRdb re-called the 5' RACE reads; every CDR3 protein appears as one record, without DNA. This sample's table reports about 7,000 distinct CDR3 sequences. The receptor comes from a human donor in good health. Some clones in this sample may be carry-over from other donors' samples. Sequencing input: naive CXCR3+ CD8+ T cells from blood. Stated subset: CD45RO-CCR7+CD27+CD95- naive CD8+ T cells expressing CXCR3 (TNR3+). This chain connects TRBV29-1 to TRBJ2-3; TCRdb's assignment of TRBD1 cannot be checked, as there is no DNA. The CDR3 loop is CSVDEELLGTPTRDTQYF.